The rows below give T cell receptor beta chains drawn from one sample of a study of blood T cell repertoires in COVID-19. Assay used: immunoSEQ multiplex PCR; TCRdb lists only in-frame clones, some missing. The sample consists of 100,000 to 150,000 clones, around 87% of them appearing once. The sequenced material came from peripheral blood. The source of these receptors is a woman aged 55-70 years with acute or convalescent COVID-19. Both conserved end residues are part of each CDR3. Expanded clones are given a class, and other clones once, few, many or no size at all.

>TRBJ1-6|-|TRBV5-5
CASSLEGQGNSPLHF
>TRBJ2-1|-|TRBV24-1
CATSDFASSYEQFF
>TRBJ1-1|-|TRBV30
CAWSVRVGLNTEAFF
>TRBJ1-1|once|TRBV5-1
CASSIRSGGNTEAFF
>TRBJ1-2|-|TRBV19
CASSQPGFYGYTF
>TRBJ2-3|-|TRBV5-8
CASSLSPGRDTQYF
>TRBJ1-1|-|TRBV27
CASSPGTGGFTEAFF
>TRBJ2-6|once|TRBV28
CASSWRSGANVLTF
>TRBJ2-7|-|TRBV6-5
CASGGGGQGYEQYF
>TRBJ2-5|-|TRBV11-2
CASSFQGAQETQYF
>TRBJ2-3|-|TRBV9
CASSSRGGPDTQYF
>TRBJ1-6|-|TRBV12-3/TRBV12-4
CASSPDTFSPLHF
>TRBJ2-1|-|TRBV24-1
CATSDFKNEQFF
>TRBJ2-2|-|TRBV27
CASSLRAGGGTGELFF
>TRBJ2-6|once|TRBV18
CASSPAGGTGANVLTF
>TRBJ2-1|-|TRBV11-1
CASSPLQGAGDEQFF
>TRBJ2-3|-|TRBV28
CASSTGVGWAQYF
>TRBJ2-1|-|TRBV11-3
CASLAGERGNEQFF
>TRBJ1-4|-|TRBV2
CASSGGTGGGWQPNEKLFF
>TRBJ2-1|-|TRBV3-1/TRBV3-2
CASSKRGSYNEQFF
>TRBJ1-4|-|TRBV6-5
CASRAEGATNEKLFF
>TRBJ2-4|-|TRBV29-1
CSVAYSLAKNIQYF
>TRBJ2-1|-|TRBV24-1
CATSVSGGRNEQFF
>TRBJ2-1|-|TRBV28
CASSFHREQFF
>TRBJ2-1|-|TRBV5-1
CASSLLADPYNEQFF
>TRBJ1-1|-|TRBV5-5
CASSPNLYREGTEAFF
>TRBJ2-1|-|TRBV5-5
CASSFWGEIYNEQFF
>TRBJ1-4|-|TRBV7-8
CAARRGINEKLFF
>TRBJ1-1|few|TRBV6-1
CASSEGEGVTEAFF